These 17 T cell receptor beta chains originate from one sample sequenced in a study of a mutant IDH1 vaccine in newly diagnosed glioma. Measured with immunoSEQ multiplex PCR; TCRdb has only the in-frame clones, and not every one. The sample consists of tens of thousands of clones, approximately 88% of them appearing once. For these receptors, no antigen is known. Time point in this sample: week 11, during vaccination. Every vaccine dose comprised 300 ug of mutant IDH1 20-mer peptide plus topical imiquimod. The sample here was PBMCs, taken from a glioma patient whose treatment included an IDH1 peptide vaccine. The receptors were sampled from a woman in her fifties or sixties with glioma.

The gene calls are TRBV20-1 and TRBJ2-5, with no clear D. The CDR3 runs to 11 residues. V was pared by 8 bases and J by 3 bases, with 10 bases between. Per germline, CDR1 DFQATT and CDR2 SNEGSKA (reference sequence). The CDR3 reads CSSRPKETQYF. In nucleotides, the CDR3 is TGCAGTTCCAGACCAAAAGAGACCCAGTACTTC.

CDR3 loop: CASSGQAYGYTF. The CDR3 DNA reads TGTGCCAGCTCCGGACAGGCCTATGGCTACACCTTC. The chain carries TRBV2 and TRBJ1-2; 7 bases map to TRBD1. The CDR3 runs 12 residues. After removal of 8 bases from V and 4 bases from J, the junction contained 4 bases not matched to a gene. From germline, CDR1 is SNHLY and CDR2 FYNNEI.

The rearrangement joins TRBV28 to TRBJ2-7; TRBD2 agrees at 8 bases. This CDR3 has 15 amino acids. J gave up 1 base and V 5 bases, and 7 bases lay outside the gene matches. Germline V CDR1 and CDR2: MDHEN, SYDVKM. CDR3 DNA sequence: TGTGCCAGCAGTGTTACAGCGGGGGCTTCCTACGAGCAGTACTTC. Amino acid sequence: CASSVTAGASYEQYF.

The chain is built from TRBV11-3 and TRBJ2-3; 11 bases match TRBD1. CDR3 length equals 16 residues. Per the germline V gene, CDR1 is SGHNT and CDR2 is YENEEA. Germline trimming cut 5 bases from V and 3 bases from J; bases unmatched to any gene: 7. CDR3 DNA: TGTGCCAGCAGCGGCCGGGACAGGGGGAGGACAGATACGCAGTATTTT. Its translation: CASSGRDRGRTDTQYF.

This clone was seen only once. V is TRBV4-2 and J is TRBJ2-7; D call uncertain. V was cut by 0 bases and J by 2 bases, with 8 bases left in between. This CDR3 region has 14 residues. Germline-derived CDR1 and CDR2 are LGHNA and YNFKEQ. CDR3 amino acids: CASSQDTATYEQYF. CDR3 in DNA: TGTGCCAGCAGCCAAGATACGGCAACCTACGAGCAGTACTTC.

The chain links TRBV7-2 to TRBJ2-7, with TRBD1 identical over 7 bases. CDR1 and CDR2 from the germline V gene are SGHTA and FQGNSA. Trimming cost V 1 base and J 4 bases; bases outside gene matches: 16. The CDR3 runs to 18 residues. This chain's CDR3 is CASSLGLWQGTDLYEQYF. In DNA, the CDR3 is TGTGCCAGCAGCTTAGGTCTTTGGCAAGGGACAGACCTTTACGAGCAGTACTTC.

V gene TRBV30 combines with J gene TRBJ1-1; no firm D call. In germline, CDR1 is GTSNPN, CDR2 SVGIG (reference sequence). V lost 3 bases and J 2 bases, leaving 4 bases between the germline ends. The CDR3 is 11 residues long. The DNA of the CDR3 is TGTGCCTGGAGGGGTAACACTGAAGCTTTCTTT. Amino acids: CAWRGNTEAFF.

This chain uses TRBV7-3 with TRBJ1-6; D gene ambiguous. CDR1 and CDR2 (germline): SGHTA, FQGTGA. The CDR3 contains 13 residues. Trimming cost V 0 bases and J 13 bases, with 10 bases left between them. The CDR3 sequence: CASSLTTPGPLHF. CDR3 DNA sequence: TGTGCCAGCAGCTTAACGACCCCCGGCCCCCTCCACTTT.

This rearrangement joins TRBV7-9 to TRBJ1-1; possible D gene TRBD1, 5 bases. The CDR3 extends over 12 amino acids. Deletions cut 4 bases from V and 6 bases from J, with 9 bases between. Germline V gene sequence: CDR1 SEHNR, CDR2 FQNEAQ (reference sequence). The CDR3 reads CASSSQGSEAFF. CDR3 nucleotides: TGTGCCAGCAGCTCCCAGGGATCTGAAGCTTTCTTT.

The chain carries TRBV6-4 and TRBJ1-5; D is unresolved. Trimming removed 0 bases from V and 5 bases from J, with 23 bases in between. The germline CDR1 and CDR2 sequences are MRHNA and SNTAGT. This CDR3 has 19 residues. CDR3 sequence (DNA): TGTGCCAGCAGTGACTCGAAGTACGCTCGGTGTTTTGAGTATCAGCCCCAGCATTTT. Translation: CASSDSKYARCFEYQPQHF.

V usage is TRBV4-1 and J usage is TRBJ2-3; 7 bases align to TRBD2. CDR1 is MGHRA and CDR2 is YSYEKL in the germline V gene. The CDR3 is made up of 16 amino acids. Trimming took 5 bases from V and 5 from J; bases not matched to a gene: 13. CDR3 sequence: CASSRVGAGREDTQYF. The CDR3 DNA reads TGCGCCAGCAGCAGGGTTGGAGCGGGGAGGGAAGATACGCAGTATTTT.

The chain links TRBV30 to TRBJ1-4, with TRBD1 as a possible D gene (5 bases). Trimming stripped 3 bases from V and 2 bases from J, with 10 bases between. Germline V gives CDR1 GTSNPN, CDR2 SVGIG (reference sequence). The CDR3 spans 14 residues. CDR3 sequence (DNA): TGTGCCTGGAGGACGGGGACCACTAATGAAAAACTGTTTTTT. Residues: CAWRTGTTNEKLFF.

This chain links TRBV14 with TRBJ1-3; D is perhaps TRBD1 (6 bases). The CDR3 is 15 residues long. V was trimmed by 1 base and J by 3 bases, leaving 10 bases between them. Germline values: CDR1 SGHDN, CDR2 FVKESK. The CDR3, as DNA: TGTGCCAGCAGCCAAGTGGGGGCCGGTGGAAACACCATATATTTT. As protein: CASSQVGAGGNTIYF.

The chain combines TRBV27 with TRBJ2-3; a weak D match, TRBD2 (6 bases). The germline CDR1 and CDR2 sequences are MNHEY and SMNVEV (reference sequence). The V end was cut by 7 bases, the J end by 4 bases, with 15 bases between. The CDR3 is 14 residues long. CDR3 amino acids: CASKRVGGSDTQYF. CDR3 coding DNA: TGTGCCAGCAAAAGGGTGGGGGGTTCAGATACGCAGTATTTT.

This clone was detected a few times. V gene TRBV4-2 combines with J gene TRBJ1-1, with no clear D. V was trimmed by 1 base and J by 8 bases, leaving 8 bases between them. Germline V lookup: CDR1 LGHNA, CDR2 YNFKEQ. The CDR3 extends over 12 amino acids. Written as DNA, the CDR3 is TGTGCCAGCAGCCAAGGGGCGGAAGAAGCTTTCTTT. Encoded protein: CASSQGAEEAFF.

V is TRBV7-9 and J is TRBJ2-7; the match to TRBD1 covers 9 bases. The V gene end was trimmed by 4 bases and the J gene end by 3 bases; junction bases not matched to a gene: 10. There are 16 residues in the CDR3. Germline CDR1 SEHNR, CDR2 FQNEAQ (reference sequence). DNA for the CDR3: TGTGCCAGCAGCTCCGGACAGGGGCCTCCCGGCTACGAGCAGTACTTC. Translation gives CASSSGQGPPGYEQYF.

In the case of this clone: The junction shows a germline mismatch at one end, possibly a read error. V gene TRBV2 combines with J gene TRBJ1-6; D may be TRBD1 (5 bases). The V gene's germline CDR1 is SNHLY and CDR2 FYNNEI. CDR3 length: 16 amino acids. CDR3 residues: CASTEGSGTRNSPLHF. The DNA for the CDR3 is TGTGCCAGCACTGAAGGGTCGGGGACGAGAAATTCACCCCTCCACTTT.